This T cell receptor beta chain appears in the sequencing data of a study of T cell changes during pregnancy in multiple sclerosis. Profiling relied on immunoSEQ multiplex PCR, and the TCRdb table lists in-frame clones only, not all of them. The data contain 30,000 to 40,000 clones, around nine tenths of them singletons. Germline V gives CDR1 MGHDK, CDR2 SYGVNS. This CDR3 spans 14 amino acids. The J segment lost 7 bases and the V segment lost 4 bases, leaving 4 bases of the junction unmatched. This receptor was obtained from a female donor with multiple sclerosis, enrolled in a pregnancy study. J is TRBJ1-6 and V is TRBV25-1; TRBD1 aligns across 7 bases. Sequencing was performed on CD8+ T cells from peripheral blood mononuclear cells, taken in the second trimester of pregnancy. The CDR3 loop is CASSGGQRNSPLHF. Here the CDR3 DNA reads TGTGCCAGCAGTGGGGGACAGAGAAATTCACCCCTCCACTTT. Full variable domain (outside the CDR3, taken from reference TRBV25-1 and TRBJ1-6): EADIYQTPRYLVIGTGKKITLECSQTMGHDKMYWYQQDPGMELHLIHYSYGVNSTEKGDLSSESTVSRIRTEHFPLTLESARPSHTSQYLCASSGGQRNSPLHFGNGTRLTVT.